This TCR beta chain appears in the sequencing data of a study of cytomegalovirus exposure and HLA in healthy donors. Overall study context: Findings of an earlier analysis included over 95 million unique TCR beta sequences from roughly 200 million T cells. Study-level findings and limits: Cytomegalovirus-associated TCR beta chains were listed, numbering around 150. In presence/absence analyses, roughly uniform sequencing depth across donors was assumed.

CDR1 is SGHDN and CDR2 is FVKESK in the germline V gene. V was shortened by 3 bases and J by 5 bases, with 13 bases between the two germline ends. This CDR3 contains 14 residues. Researchers ran the PCR with 60 Vbeta and 13 Jbeta primers. Sequencing was performed with immunoSEQ multiplex PCR; in TCRdb, only in-frame clones are kept and a portion is missing. The sample consists of about 180,000 clones, approximately 80% of them appearing once. For this clone: Its antigen is not identified.

The sequence was collected from a woman in her twenties or thirties in good health and CMV-seronegative. The gene calls are TRBV14 and TRBJ2-5; TRBD1 is a possible D gene (6 bases). Sequencing was done on a sample of PBMCs. As DNA, the CDR3 is TGTGCCAGCAGCCAGTTAGGGGGAACGGAGACCCAGTACTTC. Protein: CASSQLGGTETQYF.